This passage covers 3 T cell receptor beta chains from one sample sequenced in a study of blood T cell repertoires in COVID-19 (dated by TCRdb to the early 2020s). Preparation of the library involved the immunoSEQ multiplex PCR assay. As stored in TCRdb, this immuneACCESS dataset retains in-frame rearrangements with V and J assigned. A fraction of the clones does not appear; measured against another copy, unresolved V genes explain less than half of the discrepancy, and the remainder lacks a known reason. This sample comprises about 210,000 clones, 80% to 90% of them detected only once. Around 2.3% of the sample is held by the ten biggest clonotypes. Sequencing was done on a sample of peripheral blood. These receptors all stem from a woman aged 40 to 55 with active or convalescent COVID-19.

The rearrangement links TRBV7-8 to TRBJ2-5, with D hard to call. Between the trimmed V and J ends, which lost 10 bases and 5 bases, there was a span of 17 bases. The CDR3 sequence is 13 residues long. CDR1 is SGHVS, CDR2 FQNEAQ, per germline. The CDR3 region is CATHPPIGETQYF. CDR3 DNA: TGTGCCACCCACCCTCCGATTGGCGAGACCCAGTACTTC.

The rearrangement links TRBV7-3 to TRBJ2-5; 11 bases match TRBD2. There are 15 residues in the CDR3. V trimming: 6 bases; J trimming: 2 bases; junction bases outside the gene matches: 5. Germline-derived CDR1 and CDR2 are SGHTA and FQGTGA. The CDR3 here is CASSSSGGRQETQYF. The CDR3 DNA sequence: TGTGCCAGCAGTTCTAGCGGGGGGCGGCAAGAGACCCAGTACTTC. The variable domain in full, with the rest retrieved from reference TRBV7-3 and TRBJ2-5, is GAGVSQTPSNKVTEKGKYVELRCDPISGHTALYWYRQSLGQGPEFLIYFQGTGAADDSGLPNDRFFAVRPEGSVSTLKIQRTERGDSAVYLCASSSSGGRQETQYFGPGTRLLVL.

V usage is TRBV30 and J usage is TRBJ1-1; possibly TRBD1 for D (6 bases). Germline V gene lookup returns CDR1 GTSNPN and CDR2 SVGIG (reference sequence). V was clipped by 2 bases and J by 6 bases, with 16 bases between them. There are 14 residues in the CDR3. The CDR3 is CAWSTYQGFPEAFF. CDR3 in DNA: TGTGCCTGGAGTACCTACCAGGGGTTCCCTGAAGCTTTCTTT.